This note documents a single TCR beta chain sequence. There are 13 residues in the CDR3. The junction had 3 bases not matched to a gene; V was cut back by 3 bases and J by 7 bases. Germline loops: CDR1 SGDLS, CDR2 YYNGEE. The source of the sample is a study of blood T cell repertoires in COVID-19. Whole-study context: Collection of acute and convalescent COVID-19 samples took place in the United States, Italy and Spain.

Generated by immunoSEQ multiplex PCR, the TCRdb table keeps only in-frame clones and is missing some. The sample records hundreds of thousands of clones, around 90% being singletons. The chain links TRBV9 to TRBJ2-1; 8 bases match TRBD1. The source of this sequence is a woman between 40 and 50 years old with acute COVID-19. Sequencing was performed on PBMCs or T cells enriched from blood (not recorded which). The CDR3 here is CASSGTGFNEQFF. CDR3 DNA: TGTGCCAGCAGCGGGACAGGGTTTAATGAGCAGTTCTTC.